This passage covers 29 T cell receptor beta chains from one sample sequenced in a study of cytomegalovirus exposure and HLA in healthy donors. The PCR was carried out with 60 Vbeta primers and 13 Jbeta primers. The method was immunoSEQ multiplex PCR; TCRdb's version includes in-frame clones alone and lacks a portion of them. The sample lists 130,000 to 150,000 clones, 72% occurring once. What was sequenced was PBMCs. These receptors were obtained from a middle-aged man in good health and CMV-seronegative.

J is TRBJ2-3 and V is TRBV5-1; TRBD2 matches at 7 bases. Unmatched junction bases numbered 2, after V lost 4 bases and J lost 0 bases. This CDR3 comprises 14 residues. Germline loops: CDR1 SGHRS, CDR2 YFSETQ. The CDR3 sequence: CASSRGGSTDTQYF. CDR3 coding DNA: TGCGCCAGCAGCCGCGGGGGTAGCACAGATACGCAGTATTTT. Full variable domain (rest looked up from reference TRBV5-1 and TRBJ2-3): KAGVTQTPRYLIKTRGQQVTLSCSPISGHRSVSWYQQTPGQGLQFLFEYFSETQRNKGNFPGRFSGRQFSNSRSEMNVSTLELGDSALYLCASSRGGSTDTQYFGPGTRLTVL.

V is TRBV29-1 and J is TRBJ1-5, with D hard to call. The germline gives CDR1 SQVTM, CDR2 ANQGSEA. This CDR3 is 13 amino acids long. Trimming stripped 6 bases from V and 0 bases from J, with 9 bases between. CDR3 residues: CSVVDNSNQPQHF. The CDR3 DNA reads TGCAGCGTCGTTGACAATAGCAATCAGCCCCAGCATTTT.

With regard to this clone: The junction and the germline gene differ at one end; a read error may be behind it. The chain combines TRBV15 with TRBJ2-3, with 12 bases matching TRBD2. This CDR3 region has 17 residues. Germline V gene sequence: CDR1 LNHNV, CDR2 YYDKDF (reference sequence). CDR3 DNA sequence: TGTGCCACCAGCAGGAATCTAGCGGGGGGGGGCACGGATACGCAGTATTTT. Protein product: CATSRNLAGGGTDTQYF.

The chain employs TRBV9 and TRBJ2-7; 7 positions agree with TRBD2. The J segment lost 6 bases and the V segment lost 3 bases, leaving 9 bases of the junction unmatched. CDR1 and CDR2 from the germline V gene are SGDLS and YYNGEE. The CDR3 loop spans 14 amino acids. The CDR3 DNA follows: TGTGCCAGCAGCGGCGGCGGGAGTGCCAGCGAGCAGTACTTC. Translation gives CASSGGGSASEQYF.

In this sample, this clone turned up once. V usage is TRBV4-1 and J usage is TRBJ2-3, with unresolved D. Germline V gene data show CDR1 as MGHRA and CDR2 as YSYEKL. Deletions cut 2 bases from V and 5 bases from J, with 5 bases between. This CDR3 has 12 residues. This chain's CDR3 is CASSQIQDTQYF. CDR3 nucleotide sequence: TGCGCCAGCAGCCAAATTCAAGATACGCAGTATTTT.

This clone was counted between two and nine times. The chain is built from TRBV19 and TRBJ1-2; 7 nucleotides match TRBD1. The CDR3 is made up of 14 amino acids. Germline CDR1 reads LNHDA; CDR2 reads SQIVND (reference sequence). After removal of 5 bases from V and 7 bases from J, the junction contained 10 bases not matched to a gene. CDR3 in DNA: TGTGCCAGTAGTCTAATGACAGGGAGGAGTGGCTACACCTTC. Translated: CASSLMTGRSGYTF. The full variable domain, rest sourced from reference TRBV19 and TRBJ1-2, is DGGITQSPKYLFRKEGQNVTLSCEQNLNHDAMYWYRQDPGQGLRLIYYSQIVNDFQKGDIAEGYSVSREKKESFPLTVTSAQKNPTAFYLCASSLMTGRSGYTFGSGTRLTVV.

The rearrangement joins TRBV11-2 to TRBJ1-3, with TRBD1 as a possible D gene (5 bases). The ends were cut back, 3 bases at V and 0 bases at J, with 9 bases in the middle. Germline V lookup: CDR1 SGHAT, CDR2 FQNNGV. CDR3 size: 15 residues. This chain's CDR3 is CASSFQGYSGNTIYF. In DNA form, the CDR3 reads TGTGCCAGCAGCTTCCAGGGTTACTCTGGAAACACCATATATTTT.

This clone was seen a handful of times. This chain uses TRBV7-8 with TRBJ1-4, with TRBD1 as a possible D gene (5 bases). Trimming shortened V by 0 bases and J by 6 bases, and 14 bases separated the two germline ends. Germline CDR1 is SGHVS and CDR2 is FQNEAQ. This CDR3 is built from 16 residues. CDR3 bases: TGTGCCAGCAGCTTAGCGAGAGCCGACAGATATGAAAAACTGTTTTTT. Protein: CASSLARADRYEKLFF.

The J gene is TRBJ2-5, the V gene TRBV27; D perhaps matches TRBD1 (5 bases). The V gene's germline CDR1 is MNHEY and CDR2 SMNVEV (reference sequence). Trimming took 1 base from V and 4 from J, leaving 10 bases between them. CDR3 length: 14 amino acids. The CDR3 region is CASSLYAGRETQYF. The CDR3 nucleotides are TGTGCCAGCAGTTTATATGCAGGGCGAGAGACCCAGTACTTC.

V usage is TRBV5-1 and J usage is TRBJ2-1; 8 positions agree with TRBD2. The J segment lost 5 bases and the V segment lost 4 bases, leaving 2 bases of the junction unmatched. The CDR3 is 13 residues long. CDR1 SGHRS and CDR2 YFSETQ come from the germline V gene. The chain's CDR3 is CASSPGGDNEQFF. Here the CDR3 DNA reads TGCGCCAGCAGCCCGGGGGGGGACAATGAGCAGTTCTTC.

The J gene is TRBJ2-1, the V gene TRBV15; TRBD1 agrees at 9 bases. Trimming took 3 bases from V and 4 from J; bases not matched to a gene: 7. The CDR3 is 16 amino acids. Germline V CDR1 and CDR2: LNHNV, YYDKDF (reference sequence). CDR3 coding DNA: TGTGCCACCAGCAGCATGGACAGGGGACCATACAATGAGCAGTTCTTC. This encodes CATSSMDRGPYNEQFF.

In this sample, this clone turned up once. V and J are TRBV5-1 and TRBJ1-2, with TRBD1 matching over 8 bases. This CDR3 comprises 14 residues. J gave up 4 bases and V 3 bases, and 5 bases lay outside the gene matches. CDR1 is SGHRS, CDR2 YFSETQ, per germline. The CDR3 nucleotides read TGCGCCAGCAGCTCGGGACAGGTCATCTATGGCTACACCTTC. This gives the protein CASSSGQVIYGYTF.

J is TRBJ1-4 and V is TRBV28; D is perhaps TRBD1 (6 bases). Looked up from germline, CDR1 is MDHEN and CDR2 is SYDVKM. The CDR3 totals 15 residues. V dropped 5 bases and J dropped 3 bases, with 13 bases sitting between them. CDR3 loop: CASSPPQGSNEKLFF. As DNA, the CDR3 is TGTGCCAGCAGTCCCCCCCAGGGGTCTAATGAAAAACTGTTTTTT. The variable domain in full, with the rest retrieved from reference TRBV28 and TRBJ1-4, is DVKVTQSSRYLVKRTGEKVFLECVQDMDHENMFWYRQDPGLGLRLIYFSYDVKMKEKGDIPEGYSVSREKKERFSLILESASTNQTSMYLCASSPPQGSNEKLFFGSGTQLSVL.

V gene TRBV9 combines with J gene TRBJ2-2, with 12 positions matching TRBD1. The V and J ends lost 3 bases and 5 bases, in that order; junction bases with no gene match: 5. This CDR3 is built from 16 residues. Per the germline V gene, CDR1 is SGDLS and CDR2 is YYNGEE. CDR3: CASSAWDRGQTGELFF. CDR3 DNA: TGTGCCAGCAGCGCCTGGGACAGGGGGCAAACCGGGGAGCTGTTTTTT.

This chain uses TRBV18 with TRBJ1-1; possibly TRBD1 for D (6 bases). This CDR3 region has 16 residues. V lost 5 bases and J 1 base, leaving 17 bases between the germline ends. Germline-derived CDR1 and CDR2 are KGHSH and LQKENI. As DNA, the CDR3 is TGTGCCAGCTCAGCTCTTCAGGGGAGCGGGAACACTGAAGCTTTCTTT. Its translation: CASSALQGSGNTEAFF. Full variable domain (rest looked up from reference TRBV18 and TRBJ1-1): NAGVMQNPRHLVRRRGQEARLRCSPMKGHSHVYWYRQLPEEGLKFMVYLQKENIIDESGMPKERFSAEFPKEGPSILRIQQVVRGDSAAYFCASSALQGSGNTEAFFGQGTRLTVV.

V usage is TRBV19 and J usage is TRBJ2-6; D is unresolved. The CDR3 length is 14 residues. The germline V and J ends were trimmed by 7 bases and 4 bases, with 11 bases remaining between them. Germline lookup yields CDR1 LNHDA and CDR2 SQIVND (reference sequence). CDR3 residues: CASNRLRGANVLTF. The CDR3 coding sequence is TGTGCCAGTAACCGGTTGAGGGGGGCCAACGTCCTGACTTTC.

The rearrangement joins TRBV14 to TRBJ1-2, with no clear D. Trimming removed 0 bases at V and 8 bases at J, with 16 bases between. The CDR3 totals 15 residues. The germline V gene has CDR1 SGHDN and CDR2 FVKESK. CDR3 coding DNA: TGTGCCAGCAGCCAAGATCTTTCGGGGATAGGAGGCTACACCTTC. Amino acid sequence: CASSQDLSGIGGYTF.

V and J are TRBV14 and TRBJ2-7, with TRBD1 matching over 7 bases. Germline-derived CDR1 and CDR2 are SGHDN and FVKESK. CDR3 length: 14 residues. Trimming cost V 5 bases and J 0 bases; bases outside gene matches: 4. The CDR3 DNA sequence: TGTGCCAGCAGCGAGGGACAGACCTCCTACGAGCAGTACTTC. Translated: CASSEGQTSYEQYF.

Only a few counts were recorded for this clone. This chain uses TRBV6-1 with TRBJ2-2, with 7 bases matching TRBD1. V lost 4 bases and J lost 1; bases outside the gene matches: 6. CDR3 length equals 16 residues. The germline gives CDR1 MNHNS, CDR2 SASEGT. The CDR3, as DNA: TGTGCCAGCAGTGCCAGGGACAGCGGGAACACCGGGGAGCTGTTTTTT. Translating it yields CASSARDSGNTGELFF.

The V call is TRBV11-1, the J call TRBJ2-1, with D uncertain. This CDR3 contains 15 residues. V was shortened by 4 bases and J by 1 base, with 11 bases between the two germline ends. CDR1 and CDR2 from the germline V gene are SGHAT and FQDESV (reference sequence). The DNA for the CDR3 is TGTGCCAGCAGCTACCGCCTAGTATCCTACAATGAGCAGTTCTTC. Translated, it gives CASSYRLVSYNEQFF.

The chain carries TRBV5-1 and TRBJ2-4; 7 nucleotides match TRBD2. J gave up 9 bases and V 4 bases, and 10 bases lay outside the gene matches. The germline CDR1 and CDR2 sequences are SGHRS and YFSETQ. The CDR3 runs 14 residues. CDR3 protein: CASSLVAVAGIQYF. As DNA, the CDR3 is TGCGCCAGCAGCCTCGTCGCTGTAGCGGGCATTCAGTACTTC.

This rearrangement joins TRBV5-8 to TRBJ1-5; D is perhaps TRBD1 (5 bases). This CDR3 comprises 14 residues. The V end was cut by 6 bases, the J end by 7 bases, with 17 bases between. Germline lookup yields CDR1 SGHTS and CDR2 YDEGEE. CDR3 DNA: TGTGCCAGCACCCTGTGGGGCCCCTGGCAGCCCCAGCATTTT. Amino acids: CASTLWGPWQPQHF.

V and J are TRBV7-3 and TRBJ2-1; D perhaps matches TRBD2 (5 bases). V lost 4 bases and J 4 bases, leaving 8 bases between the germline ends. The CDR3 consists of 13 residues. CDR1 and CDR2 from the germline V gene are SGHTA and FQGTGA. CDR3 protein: CASSWTSYNEQFF. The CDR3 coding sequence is TGTGCCAGCAGCTGGACTTCTTACAATGAGCAGTTCTTC.

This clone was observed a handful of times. CDR3 amino acids: CASSLAVQGNTEAFF. CDR3 in DNA: TGCGCCAGCAGCTTGGCCGTACAGGGGAACACTGAAGCTTTCTTT. The J gene is TRBJ1-1, the V gene TRBV5-1, with TRBD1 as a possible D gene (6 bases). This CDR3 has 15 amino acids. The germline V and J ends were trimmed by 0 bases and 1 base, with 10 bases remaining between them. Germline lookup yields CDR1 SGHRS and CDR2 YFSETQ.

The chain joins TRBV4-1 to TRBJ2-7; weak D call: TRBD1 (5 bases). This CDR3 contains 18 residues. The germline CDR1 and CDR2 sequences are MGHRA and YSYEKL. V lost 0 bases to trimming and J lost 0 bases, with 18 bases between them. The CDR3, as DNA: TGCGCCAGCAGCCAAGATCGGTGGTCGGTAGGGGACTCCTACGAGCAGTACTTC. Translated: CASSQDRWSVGDSYEQYF.

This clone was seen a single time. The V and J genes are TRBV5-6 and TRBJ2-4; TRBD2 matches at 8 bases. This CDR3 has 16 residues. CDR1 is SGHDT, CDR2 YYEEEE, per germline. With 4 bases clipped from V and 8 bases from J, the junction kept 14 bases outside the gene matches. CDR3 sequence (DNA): TGTGCCAGCAGCGCACCGGGACTAGGGGCGGAGGACATTCAGTACTTC. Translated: CASSAPGLGAEDIQYF. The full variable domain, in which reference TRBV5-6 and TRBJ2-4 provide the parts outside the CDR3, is DAGVTQSPTHLIKTRGQQVTLRCSPKSGHDTVSWYQQALGQGPQFIFQYYEEEERQRGNFPDRFSGHQFPNYSSELNVNALLLGDSALYLCASSAPGLGAEDIQYFGAGTRLSVL.

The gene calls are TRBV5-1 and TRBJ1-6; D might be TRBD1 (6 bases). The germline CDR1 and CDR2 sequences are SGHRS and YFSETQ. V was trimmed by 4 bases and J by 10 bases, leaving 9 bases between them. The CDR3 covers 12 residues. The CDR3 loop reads CASSPQGSPLHF. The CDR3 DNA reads TGCGCCAGCAGCCCACAGGGCTCACCCCTCCACTTT.

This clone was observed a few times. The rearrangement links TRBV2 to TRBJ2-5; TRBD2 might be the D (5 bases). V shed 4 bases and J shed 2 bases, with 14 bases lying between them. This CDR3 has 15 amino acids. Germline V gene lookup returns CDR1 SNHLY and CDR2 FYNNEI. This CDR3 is CASSVTRMAQETQYF. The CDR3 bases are TGTGCCAGCAGTGTTACTAGGATGGCGCAAGAGACCCAGTACTTC.

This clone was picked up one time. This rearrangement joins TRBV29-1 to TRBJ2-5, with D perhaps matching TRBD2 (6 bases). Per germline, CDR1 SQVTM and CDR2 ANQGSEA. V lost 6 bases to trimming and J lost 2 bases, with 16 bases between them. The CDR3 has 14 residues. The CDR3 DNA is TGCAGCGTCCCAGCTGGAGGGGTTCAAGAGACCCAGTACTTC. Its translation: CSVPAGGVQETQYF.